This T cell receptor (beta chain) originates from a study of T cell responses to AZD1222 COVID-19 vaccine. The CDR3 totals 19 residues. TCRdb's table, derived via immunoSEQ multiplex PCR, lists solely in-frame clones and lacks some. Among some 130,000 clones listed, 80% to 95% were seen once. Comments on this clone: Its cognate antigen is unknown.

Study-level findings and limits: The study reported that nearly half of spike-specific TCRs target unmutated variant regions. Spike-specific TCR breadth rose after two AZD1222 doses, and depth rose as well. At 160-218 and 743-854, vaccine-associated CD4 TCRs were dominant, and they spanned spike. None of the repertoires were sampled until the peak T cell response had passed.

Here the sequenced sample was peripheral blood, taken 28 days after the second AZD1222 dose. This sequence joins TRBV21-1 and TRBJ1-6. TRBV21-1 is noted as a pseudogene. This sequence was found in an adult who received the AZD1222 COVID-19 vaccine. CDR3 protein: CARTRVEVALSSYNSPLHF. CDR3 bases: TGTGCCAGGACACGAGTGGAGGTCGCGCTAAGCTCCTATAATTCACCCCTCCACTTT.